The T cell receptor (beta chain) described here comes from a study of OX40 agonist ivuxolimab in advanced cancers. Study overall: Among those treated, three patients had partial responses, one with hepatocellular carcinoma and two with cutaneous melanoma.

TCRdb keeps only in-frame clones here, not all; method: immunoSEQ multiplex PCR. The data hold approximately 70,000 clones, with about 86% observed a single time. Trimming cost V 5 bases and J 4 bases, with 19 bases left between them. CDR1 SEHNR and CDR2 FQNEAQ come from the germline V gene (reference sequence). The CDR3 has 16 residues. At cycle 4 day 1, cycle 7 day 1, and baseline, blood was sampled. The receptor's source is an adult with an advanced solid tumor such as melanoma, head and neck, liver or kidney cancer. This chain links TRBV7-9 with TRBJ2-3, with a tentative D call TRBD2 (6 bases). The specimen was CD4+ or CD8+ T cells sorted from blood, collected in a trial of the OX40 agonist ivuxolimab. The CDR3 DNA reads as TGTGCCAGCAGCATTGATAGCGGAACCATTCCAGATACGCAGTATTTT. It is translated as CASSIDSGTIPDTQYF.